One and the same sample provided the 15 T cell receptor beta chains below, sequenced in a study of blood T cell repertoires in COVID-19 (dated by TCRdb to 2018 to 2020). Library generation was performed with the immunoSEQ multiplex PCR assay. TCRdb's version of the immuneACCESS table is confined to in-frame rearrangements and falls short of the full clone set. An unresolved V gene accounts for under half of the shortfall where checked; the remainder is of unknown origin. This sample holds a few hundred thousand clones; 80% to 90% were observed only once. Together, the top ten hold about 4.1% of the sample. The sequencing sample was made of PBMCs or T cells enriched from blood (not recorded which). The receptors here all came from a middle-aged woman with acute COVID-19.

The V and J genes are TRBV2 and TRBJ2-3, with 7 bases that match TRBD1. The CDR3 is 15 amino acids. V was pared by 5 bases and J by 7 bases, with 12 bases of the junction left unmatched. Germline assignment: CDR1 SNHLY and CDR2 FYNNEI. The CDR3 reads CASSLRQGGANTQYF. CDR3 nucleotide sequence: TGTGCCAGCAGTCTTAGACAGGGTGGAGCAAATACGCAGTATTTT.

This chain joins TRBV30 and TRBJ2-7, with no clear D. The CDR3 contains 14 residues. Trimming left V 5 bases short and J 0 bases short, with 14 bases between. Germline CDR1 reads GTSNPN; CDR2 reads SVGIG (reference sequence). CDR3: CAWGPRRNSYEQYF. DNA of the CDR3: TGTGCCTGGGGTCCGCGGCGAAACTCCTACGAGCAGTACTTC. The whole variable domain, filled in from reference TRBV30 and TRBJ2-7, reads SQTIHQWPATLVQPVGSPLSLECTVEGTSNPNLYWYRQAAGRGLQLLFYSVGIGQISSEVPQNLSASRPQDRQFILSSKKLLLSDSGFYLCAWGPRRNSYEQYFGPGTRLTVT.

V and J are TRBV7-9 and TRBJ2-1; 10 bases align to TRBD2. After removal of 7 bases from V and 6 bases from J, the junction contained 12 bases not matched to a gene. This CDR3 has 16 residues. Germline loops: CDR1 SEHNR, CDR2 FQNEAQ (reference sequence). The CDR3 spells CASTPWGTSEVNEQFF. The CDR3 DNA reads as TGTGCCAGCACCCCCTGGGGGACTAGCGAAGTCAATGAGCAGTTCTTC.

This rearrangement joins TRBV11-3 to TRBJ2-7; the D gene is possibly TRBD2 (5 bases). Trimming pared 4 bases from V and 3 bases from J, leaving 16 bases between. Germline V lookup: CDR1 SGHNT, CDR2 YENEEA. The CDR3 extends over 15 amino acids. CDR3: CASSSPTGLYYEQYF. The CDR3 DNA follows: TGTGCCAGCAGCTCCCCTACCGGACTCTACTACGAGCAGTACTTC.

This chain joins TRBV9 and TRBJ1-2, with D perhaps matching TRBD1 (6 bases). In germline, CDR1 is SGDLS, CDR2 YYNGEE. The CDR3 has 15 residues. With 0 bases removed from V and 0 bases from J, the gap between germline ends came to 9 bases. In nucleotides, the CDR3 is TGTGCCAGCAGCGTAGGATACAGGGCTAACTATGGCTACACCTTC. Protein product: CASSVGYRANYGYTF. Full variable domain (rest looked up from reference TRBV9 and TRBJ1-2): DSGVTQTPKHLITATGQRVTLRCSPRSGDLSVYWYQQSLDQGLQFLIQYYNGEERAKGNILERFSAQQFPDLHSELNLSSLELGDSALYFCASSVGYRANYGYTFGSGTRLTVV.

The chain joins TRBV29-1 to TRBJ2-4; perhaps TRBD1 as D (5 bases). Trimming took 4 bases from V and 8 from J, leaving 9 bases between them. CDR3 length: 11 amino acids. Per the germline V gene, CDR1 is SQVTM and CDR2 is ANQGSEA. The CDR3 nucleotides read TGCAGCGTTGGGACAACGGACATTCAGTACTTC. It specifies CSVGTTDIQYF. Variable domain in full (rest from reference TRBV29-1 and TRBJ2-4): SAVISQKPSRDICQRGTSLTIQCQVDSQVTMMFWYRQQPGQSLTLIATANQGSEATYESGFVIDKFPISRPNLTFSTLTVSNMSPEDSSIYLCSVGTTDIQYFGAGTRLSVL.

The chain recombines TRBV6-5 with TRBJ1-2; no firm D call. The length of the CDR3 is 15 residues. CDR1 is MNHEY and CDR2 is SVGAGI in the germline V gene. V lost 6 bases and J lost 4, with 18 bases in between. The chain's CDR3 is CASSPNFLRGYGYTF. In DNA form, the CDR3 reads TGTGCCAGCAGCCCAAACTTCCTGCGAGGCTATGGCTACACCTTC.

This clone was recorded a few times. The rearrangement links TRBV19 to TRBJ2-1, with D maybe TRBD2 (6 bases). V gave up 4 bases and J gave up 8 bases, with 15 bases separating them. There are 14 residues in the CDR3. Germline CDR1 is LNHDA and CDR2 is SQIVND (reference sequence). The CDR3 reads CASSTLGASDEQFF. CDR3 nucleotide sequence: TGTGCCAGTAGTACCCTCGGGGCTAGCGATGAGCAGTTCTTC.

This clone was seen a handful of times. The chain employs TRBV7-3 and TRBJ1-1; D gene unclear. Germline V gene lookup returns CDR1 SGHTA and CDR2 FQGTGA. CDR3 length equals 13 residues. Deletions cut 5 bases from V and 6 bases from J, with 13 bases between. For the CDR3, the DNA is TGTGCCAGCAGCCCTCGGGGTTCATCTGAAGCTTTCTTT. Amino acids: CASSPRGSSEAFF.

This clone came up many times. This rearrangement joins TRBV28 to TRBJ2-1; D may be TRBD1 (6 bases). Germline CDR1 and CDR2: MDHEN and SYDVKM. The germline V and J ends were trimmed by 5 bases and 3 bases, with 17 bases remaining between them. This CDR3 comprises 16 residues. CDR3 sequence: CASSPPKDRNYNEQFF. Written as DNA, the CDR3 is TGTGCCAGCAGTCCTCCTAAAGACAGGAACTACAATGAGCAGTTCTTC.

The chain recombines TRBV6-1 with TRBJ1-3; the match to TRBD1 covers 7 bases. The CDR3 is 16 amino acids. V lost 3 bases and J lost 0; bases outside the gene matches: 5. Germline CDR1 and CDR2: MNHNS and SASEGT. CDR3 in amino acids: CASSEGQSNSGNTIYF. CDR3 in DNA: TGTGCCAGCAGTGAGGGACAGTCCAACTCTGGAAACACCATATATTTT.

Concerning this clone itself: Given a much more abundant clone one base away, this may be a read error. The chain carries TRBV6-5 and TRBJ2-1, with 8 bases matching TRBD1. V trimming: 6 bases; J trimming: 6 bases; junction bases outside the gene matches: 4. CDR1 and CDR2 (germline): MNHEY, SVGAGI. This CDR3 contains 13 residues. CDR3 sequence (DNA): TGTGCCAGCAGCCCGACAGGGGTCAATGAGCAGTTCTTC. Translated, it gives CASSPTGVNEQFF.

V usage is TRBV30 and J usage is TRBJ2-7; 8 bases are a match to TRBD2. V lost 7 bases, J lost 3 bases, and 8 bases stayed unmatched. The CDR3 is 13 residues long. Germline CDR1 reads GTSNPN; CDR2 reads SVGIG (reference sequence). The DNA for the CDR3 is TGTGCCTCCCGGACTAGCTCGGTCTACGAGCAGTACTTC. Protein sequence: CASRTSSVYEQYF.

The rearrangement links TRBV15 to TRBJ2-5; tentative D call: TRBD1 (5 bases). Trimming cost V 5 bases and J 2 bases, with 15 bases left between them. The V gene's germline CDR1 is LNHNV and CDR2 YYDKDF (reference sequence). This CDR3 has 15 residues. CDR3 residues: CATSSQERGQETQYF. CDR3 DNA sequence: TGTGCCACCAGCTCCCAGGAAAGGGGACAAGAGACCCAGTACTTC.

In this sample, this clone turned up once. This chain links TRBV2 with TRBJ1-1; a possible D gene is TRBD1 (5 bases). CDR3 length equals 14 residues. Germline CDR1 SNHLY, CDR2 FYNNEI. The ends were cut back, 6 bases at V and 3 bases at J, with 14 bases in the middle. This chain's CDR3 is CASSRGRDDTEAFF. The DNA for the CDR3 is TGTGCCAGCAGCCGAGGGAGGGACGACACTGAAGCTTTCTTT.